This TCR beta chain derives from a study of blood T cell repertoires in COVID-19. About the research overall: From the United States, Italy and Spain came samples of acute and convalescent COVID-19. The analysed material was cDNA or gDNA that came from T cells, B-cell-depleted T cells, or PBMCs.

The germline CDR1 and CDR2 sequences are KGHSH and LQKENI. V lost 3 bases to trimming and J lost 4 bases, with 4 bases between them. The CDR3 loop spans 12 amino acids. Source study methods: Amplification from reference gene primers served as the basis for estimated nucleated cell counts. Repertoires were generated with immunoSEQ multiplex PCR, while TCRdb's copy carries only in-frame clones and drops some. V, J and clone size are those of that table, while D and trimming were read from the DNA. The sample has some 320,000 clones, around 87% seen once; the top ten hold about 8%. This chain links TRBV18 with TRBJ1-5; D unresolved. This TCR was sampled from a woman aged 45-59 years who had recovered from COVID-19. Sample: peripheral blood. CDR3 DNA: TGTGCCAGCTCACCCGTAAATCAGCCCCAGCATTTT. Its translation: CASSPVNQPQHF.